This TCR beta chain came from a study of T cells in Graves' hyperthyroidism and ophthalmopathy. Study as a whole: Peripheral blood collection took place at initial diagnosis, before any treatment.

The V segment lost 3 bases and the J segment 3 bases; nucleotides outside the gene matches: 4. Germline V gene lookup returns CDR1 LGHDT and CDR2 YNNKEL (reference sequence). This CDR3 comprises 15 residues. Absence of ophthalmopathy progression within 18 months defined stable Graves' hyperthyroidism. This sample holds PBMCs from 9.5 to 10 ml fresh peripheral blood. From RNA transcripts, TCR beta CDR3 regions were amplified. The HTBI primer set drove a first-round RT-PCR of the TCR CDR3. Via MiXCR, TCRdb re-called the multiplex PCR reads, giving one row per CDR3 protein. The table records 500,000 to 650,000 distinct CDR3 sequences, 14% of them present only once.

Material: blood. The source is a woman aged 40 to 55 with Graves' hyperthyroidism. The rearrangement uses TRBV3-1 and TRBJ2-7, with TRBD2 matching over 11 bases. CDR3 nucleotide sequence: TGTGCCAGCAGCCAGGCTAGCGGGGGGTACTACGAGCAGTACTTC. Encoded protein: CASSQASGGYYEQYF.